This T cell receptor beta chain was profiled in a study of monozygotic twins with inflammatory bowel disease. The authors made each sample's cDNA in eight separate reactions. Two rounds of nested PCR, of about 16 and 10 cycles, were run on TCRalpha and TCRbeta cDNA. TCRdb reprocessed the 5' RACE reads, with one entry per CDR3 protein and no DNA. The sample includes roughly 170,000 distinct CDR3 sequences. Germline-derived CDR1 and CDR2 are SGHTA and FQGNSA. The CDR3 length is 15 residues. A note on this clonotype: Its antigen is undetermined.

Study-level results: Among IBD patients, TCRbeta diversity (inverse Simpson) was lower than in healthy co-twins. With others, IBD patients shared fewer clonotypes than healthy twins did, especially with disease activity.

The TCR originated in a human donor with ulcerative colitis or Crohn's disease, or a healthy co-twin of an affected twin (not recorded which). The chain combines TRBV7-2 with TRBJ1-1. Sequencing was done on a sample of blood. CDR3 loop: CASSVTGPMNTEAFF.